What follows are 26 T cell receptor beta chains derived from one specimen sequenced in a study of T cell responses to AZD1222 COVID-19 vaccine. TCRdb's copy holds only in-frame clones and misses some; the assay was immunoSEQ multiplex PCR. Counted here are some 100,000 clones, roughly 90% occurring once; the ten biggest clones make up under 5.5%. The specimen was peripheral blood, collected on day 0 of AZD1222 vaccination. These receptors all come from an adult in good health.

The rearrangement uses TRBV27 and TRBJ1-5; no clear D. The CDR3 contains 13 residues. Trimming cost V 5 bases and J 6 bases, with 11 bases left between them. Per the germline V gene, CDR1 is MNHEY and CDR2 is SMNVEV (reference sequence). CDR3 residues: CASSQIMGQPQHF. CDR3 coding DNA: TGTGCCAGCAGTCAGATCATGGGTCAGCCCCAGCATTTT.

This clone appeared a single time. V usage is TRBV28 and J usage is TRBJ2-7, with 8 positions matching TRBD1. The length of the CDR3 is 15 residues. The junction had 7 bases not matched to a gene; V was cut back by 3 bases and J by 3 bases. Germline V gene sequence: CDR1 MDHEN, CDR2 SYDVKM. CDR3 coding DNA: TGTGCCAGCAGTTTTGCCTCCGGACAGGGCTACGAGCAGTACTTC. Translation: CASSFASGQGYEQYF. The full variable domain, completed using reference TRBV28 and TRBJ2-7, is DVKVTQSSRYLVKRTGEKVFLECVQDMDHENMFWYRQDPGLGLRLIYFSYDVKMKEKGDIPEGYSVSREKKERFSLILESASTNQTSMYLCASSFASGQGYEQYFGPGTRLTVT.

This chain uses TRBV18 with TRBJ2-1, with D perhaps matching TRBD1 (6 bases). Trimming took off 6 bases at V and 4 bases at J, with 16 bases between the two ends. The CDR3 totals 15 residues. Germline loops: CDR1 KGHSH, CDR2 LQKENI. The CDR3 DNA sequence: TGTGCCAGCTCGGAATCGACAGGCCCTTACAATGAGCAGTTCTTC. This encodes CASSESTGPYNEQFF.

This chain links TRBV5-6 with TRBJ2-7; TRBD1 matches at 7 bases. The CDR3 sequence is 16 residues long. Trimming at V came to 4 bases and at J to 1 base, leaving 11 bases not matched to a gene. Germline V gene lookup returns CDR1 SGHDT and CDR2 YYEEEE. The CDR3: CASSVLGTAASYEQYF. CDR3 bases: TGTGCCAGCAGCGTGCTAGGGACAGCCGCTTCCTACGAGCAGTACTTC.

The V and J genes are TRBV15 and TRBJ1-5; no definite D call. This CDR3 has 14 residues. Trimming cost V 0 bases and J 2 bases, with 5 bases left between them. CDR1 LNHNV and CDR2 YYDKDF come from the germline V gene (reference sequence). As DNA, the CDR3 is TGTGCCACCAGCAGAGAGGTGGGCAATCAGCCCCAGCATTTT. It is translated as CATSREVGNQPQHF.

This clone was seen a single time. Compared with germline, one end of the junction differs, possibly owing to a read error. The chain employs TRBV2 and TRBJ1-4; weak D call: TRBD1 (5 bases). This CDR3 region has 17 residues. Germline CDR1 reads SNHLY; CDR2 reads FYNNEI. As DNA, the CDR3 is TGTGCCAGCACAATGGTACAGGCCTCAAGACCCGCATCGGAGGGCCTTTTT. Protein: CASTMVQASRPASEGLF.

The genes are TRBV18 and TRBJ1-1; 8 positions agree with TRBD1. The CDR3 has 15 residues. After removal of 3 bases from V and 5 bases from J, the junction contained 8 bases not matched to a gene. Germline V lookup: CDR1 KGHSH, CDR2 LQKENI. The CDR3 protein is CASSPSPGQETEAFF. The DNA for the CDR3 is TGTGCCAGCTCACCGAGTCCGGGACAGGAGACTGAAGCTTTCTTT.

The rearrangement links TRBV19 to TRBJ1-6; D is ambiguous. The CDR3 extends over 12 amino acids. Between the trimmed V and J ends, which lost 1 base and 11 bases, there was a span of 6 bases. Germline CDR1 is LNHDA and CDR2 is SQIVND (reference sequence). As DNA, the CDR3 is TGTGCCAGTAGTATAGGCACAGCACCCCTCCACTTT. As protein: CASSIGTAPLHF.

This clone was counted a single time. The chain uses TRBV27 and TRBJ1-1, with 7 bases aligning to TRBD1. J lost 6 bases, V lost 6 bases, and 10 bases had no gene match. CDR3 length: 14 residues. Looked up from germline, CDR1 is MNHEY and CDR2 is SMNVEV (reference sequence). The CDR3 protein is CASRLLQGRPEAFF. The CDR3, as DNA: TGTGCCAGCAGGCTATTACAGGGGAGGCCTGAAGCTTTCTTT.

The chain uses TRBV7-9 and TRBJ2-5; D perhaps matches TRBD2 (5 bases). V shed 0 bases and J shed 5 bases, with 13 bases lying between them. Germline lookup yields CDR1 SEHNR and CDR2 FQNEAQ (reference sequence). The CDR3 loop spans 15 amino acids. Here the CDR3 reads CASSLALEGWETQYF. The CDR3 region has the DNA TGTGCCAGCAGCTTAGCATTAGAGGGCTGGGAGACCCAGTACTTC.

For this clone: A read error may produce the germline difference seen at one junction end. The rearrangement uses TRBV7-7 and TRBJ2-5, with 8 bases matching TRBD2. CDR1 SSHAT and CDR2 FNYEAQ come from the germline V gene (reference sequence). The CDR3 length is 15 residues. CDR3 sequence reads: CASSLATSGQETQYF. DNA for the CDR3: TGTGCTAGCAGCTTAGCTACTAGCGGTCAAGAGACCCAGTACTTC.

The chain employs TRBV7-3 and TRBJ2-3, with TRBD2 as a possible D gene (6 bases). Trimming pared 2 bases from V and 6 bases from J, leaving 18 bases between. The length of the CDR3 is 16 residues. Per germline, CDR1 SGHTA and CDR2 FQGTGA. The CDR3 nucleotides read TGTGCCAGCAGCTTACTGCGGGGAAAGGAACGGGATACGCAGTATTTT. This codes for CASSLLRGKERDTQYF.

J is TRBJ2-3 and V is TRBV6-2 or TRBV6-3, with D possibly being TRBD2 (5 bases). The CDR3 sequence is 13 residues long. Germline V gene data show CDR1 as MNHEY and CDR2 as SVGEGT. The V gene lost 2 bases and the J gene lost 8 bases, with 11 bases spanning the gap. The CDR3 DNA is TGTGCCAGCAGTTACACTAGGACCGGTACGCAGTATTTT. The encoded protein is CASSYTRTGTQYF.

This clone showed up just a few times. The chain couples TRBV27 to TRBJ1-2; maybe TRBD1 (5 bases). V lost 0 bases and J lost 7, with 12 bases in between. Germline CDR1 and CDR2: MNHEY and SMNVEV (reference sequence). The CDR3 spans 14 residues. The CDR3 DNA reads TGTGCCAGCAGTTTATCCCCAGGGAGAAGTGGCTACACCTTC. Translating gives CASSLSPGRSGYTF.

The chain combines TRBV29-1 with TRBJ2-7; 9 positions match TRBD2. This CDR3 has 13 residues. Germline CDR1 SQVTM, CDR2 ANQGSEA. The trim removed 6 bases at V and 4 bases at J, leaving 7 bases unmatched. The CDR3 DNA is TGCAGCGTCTCCGGGACTAGCTCGTACGAGCAGTACTTC. As protein: CSVSGTSSYEQYF.

The chain has TRBV6-2 or TRBV6-3 and TRBJ2-1; D remains ambiguous. Germline V gene data show CDR1 as MNHEY and CDR2 as SVGEGT. Trimming pared 2 bases from V and 4 bases from J, leaving 9 bases between. CDR3 length: 14 residues. CDR3 amino acids: CASSYPPAYNEQFF. The DNA of the CDR3 is TGTGCCAGCAGTTACCCTCCGGCTTACAATGAGCAGTTCTTC.

The CDR3 sequence is CASSSPGLTYEQYF. CDR3 nucleotide sequence: TGTGCCAGCAGCTCCCCGGGACTTACCTACGAGCAGTACTTC. V usage is TRBV7-2 and J usage is TRBJ2-7; TRBD2 might be the D (6 bases). CDR3 length: 14 amino acids. The germline V gene has CDR1 SGHTA and CDR2 FQGNSA. V dropped 4 bases and J dropped 2 bases, with 12 bases sitting between them.

CDR3 nucleotide sequence: TGTGCCAGCAGCAAGACAGGGGGCGACAATCAGCCCCAGCATTTT. Encoded protein: CASSKTGGDNQPQHF. The chain combines TRBV21-1 with TRBJ1-5; the tabulated D call, TRBD1, remains unverified against the DNA. TRBV21-1 is flagged as a pseudogene. The CDR3 contains 15 residues.

This chain joins TRBV6-2 or TRBV6-3 and TRBJ1-5; D unresolved. The CDR3 is made up of 15 amino acids. With 0 bases removed from V and 1 base from J, the gap between germline ends came to 7 bases. Germline V gene lookup returns CDR1 MNHEY and CDR2 SVGEGT. The CDR3: CASSYSGVSNQPQHF. The CDR3 DNA reads TGTGCCAGCAGTTACTCCGGAGTGAGCAATCAGCCCCAGCATTTT.

CDR3 nucleotides: TGCAGCGTTACAGACTACGAGCAGTACTTC. This translates into CSVTDYEQYF. The V gene is TRBV29-1, the J gene TRBJ2-7, with D unresolved. V was pared by 5 bases and J by 3 bases, with 5 bases between. The germline V gene has CDR1 SQVTM and CDR2 ANQGSEA. This CDR3 is built from 10 residues.

This sequence joins TRBV6-1 and TRBJ2-7, with D maybe TRBD2 (5 bases). The CDR3 extends over 14 amino acids. The germline CDR1 and CDR2 sequences are MNHNS and SASEGT. Trimming removed 3 bases at V and 10 bases at J, with 19 bases between. The CDR3 DNA is TGTGCCAGCAGTGAGGCCGGGAACCAAGACCCCCAGTACTTC. Residues: CASSEAGNQDPQYF.

The genes are TRBV5-1 and TRBJ1-2, with D perhaps matching TRBD1 (5 bases). V was trimmed by 4 bases and J by 0 bases, leaving 13 bases between them. The CDR3 covers 15 residues. CDR1 and CDR2 from the germline V gene are SGHRS and YFSETQ. The CDR3 bases are TGCGCCAGCAGCCCGGGACTTATGGCTAACTATGGCTACACCTTC. It codes for CASSPGLMANYGYTF.

J is TRBJ1-2 and V is TRBV9; TRBD1 matches 7 bases. V lost 0 bases to trimming and J lost 2 bases; unmatched junction nucleotides: 4. Germline values: CDR1 SGDLS, CDR2 YYNGEE. The length of the CDR3 is 15 residues. CDR3 sequence reads: CASSVGNRGNYGYTF. For the CDR3, the DNA is TGTGCCAGCAGCGTAGGTAACAGGGGCAACTATGGCTACACCTTC.

The chain carries TRBV10-3 and TRBJ2-1; 13 bases are a match to TRBD2. The CDR3 contains 16 residues. Losses at the gene ends were 5 bases for V and 0 bases for J; bases not matched to a gene: 1. In germline, CDR1 is ENHRY, CDR2 SYGVKD. CDR3 nucleotides: TGTGCCATCAGTCGGACTAGCGGGAGCTCCTACAATGAGCAGTTCTTC. Protein product: CAISRTSGSSYNEQFF.

This sequence joins TRBV11-1 and TRBJ2-2; a possible D gene is TRBD1 (6 bases). CDR1 SGHAT and CDR2 FQDESV come from the germline V gene (reference sequence). Trimming removed 5 bases at V and 0 bases at J, with 10 bases between. CDR3 length: 15 amino acids. The chain's CDR3 is CASSDRISNTGELFF. CDR3 coding DNA: TGTGCCAGCAGCGACAGGATATCGAACACCGGGGAGCTGTTTTTT.

V usage is TRBV6-2 or TRBV6-3 and J usage is TRBJ1-1; a possible D gene is TRBD1 (5 bases). V lost 2 bases to trimming and J lost 5 bases, with 12 bases between them. The CDR3 has 14 amino acids. Germline V gene lookup returns CDR1 MNHEY and CDR2 SVGEGT. The DNA of the CDR3 is TGTGCCAGCAGTTACACCCAGGGCAGGACTGAAGCTTTCTTT. Translating gives CASSYTQGRTEAFF.